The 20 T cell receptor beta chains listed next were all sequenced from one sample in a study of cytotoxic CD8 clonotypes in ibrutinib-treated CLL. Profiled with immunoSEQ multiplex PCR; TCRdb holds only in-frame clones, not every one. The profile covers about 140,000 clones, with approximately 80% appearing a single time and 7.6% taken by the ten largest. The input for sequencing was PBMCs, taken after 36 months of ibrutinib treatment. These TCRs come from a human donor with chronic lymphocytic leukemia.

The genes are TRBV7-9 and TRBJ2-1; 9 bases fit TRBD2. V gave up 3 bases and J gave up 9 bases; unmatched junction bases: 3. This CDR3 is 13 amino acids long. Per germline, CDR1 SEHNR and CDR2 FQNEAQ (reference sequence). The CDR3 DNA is TGTGCCAGCAGCTTTCGCGGGAGGGTTGAGCAGTTCTTC. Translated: CASSFRGRVEQFF.

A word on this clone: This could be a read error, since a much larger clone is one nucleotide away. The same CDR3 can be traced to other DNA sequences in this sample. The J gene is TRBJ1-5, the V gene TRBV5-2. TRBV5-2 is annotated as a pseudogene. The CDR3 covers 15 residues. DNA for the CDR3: TGCGCCAGCAGCCAAGATCCCCTAAGCAATCAGCCCCAGCATTTT. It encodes CASSQDPLSNQPQHF.

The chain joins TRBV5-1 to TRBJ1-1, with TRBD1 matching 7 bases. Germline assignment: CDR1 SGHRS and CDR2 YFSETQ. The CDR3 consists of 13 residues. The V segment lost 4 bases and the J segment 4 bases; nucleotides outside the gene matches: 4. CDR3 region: CASSQTGFTEAFF. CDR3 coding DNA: TGCGCCAGCAGCCAGACAGGGTTCACTGAAGCTTTCTTT.

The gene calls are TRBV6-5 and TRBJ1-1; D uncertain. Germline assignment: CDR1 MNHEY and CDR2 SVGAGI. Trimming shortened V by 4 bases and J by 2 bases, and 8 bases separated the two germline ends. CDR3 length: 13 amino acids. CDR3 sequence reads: CASSSSINTEAFF. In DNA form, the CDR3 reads TGTGCCAGCAGTTCCTCGATAAACACTGAAGCTTTCTTT.

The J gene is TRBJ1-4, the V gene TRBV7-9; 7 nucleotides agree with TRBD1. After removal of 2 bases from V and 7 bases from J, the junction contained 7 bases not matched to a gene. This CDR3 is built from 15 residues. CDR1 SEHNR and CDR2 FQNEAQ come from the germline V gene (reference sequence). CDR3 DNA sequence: TGTGCCAGCAGCTTACAGGGACAGTTGGGTGAAAAACTGTTTTTT. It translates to CASSLQGQLGEKLFF.

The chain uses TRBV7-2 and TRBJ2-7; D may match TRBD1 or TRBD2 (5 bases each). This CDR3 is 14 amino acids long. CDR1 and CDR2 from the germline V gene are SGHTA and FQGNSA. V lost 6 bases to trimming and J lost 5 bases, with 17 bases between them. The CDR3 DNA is TGTGCCAGCAGTTCGGGACCCAGGCAGGACGAGCAGTACTTC. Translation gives CASSSGPRQDEQYF.

CDR3 nucleotide sequence: TGTGCCAGCAGCGCCTCCCACAGGGGGAAAGGCTACACCTTC. Amino acids: CASSASHRGKGYTF. V gene TRBV13 combines with J gene TRBJ1-2; 8 bases match TRBD1. CDR3 size: 14 residues. Germline values: CDR1 PRHDT, CDR2 FYEKMQ (reference sequence). Trimming at V came to 5 bases and at J to 8 bases, leaving 10 bases not matched to a gene.

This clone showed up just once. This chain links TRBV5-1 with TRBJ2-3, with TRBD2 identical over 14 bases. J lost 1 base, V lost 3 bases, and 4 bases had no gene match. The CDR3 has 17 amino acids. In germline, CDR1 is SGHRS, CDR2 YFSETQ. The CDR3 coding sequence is TGCGCCAGCAGCTGGACTAGCGGGGGGCCGGGCACAGATACGCAGTATTTT. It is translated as CASSWTSGGPGTDTQYF. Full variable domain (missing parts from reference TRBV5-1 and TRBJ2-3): KAGVTQTPRYLIKTRGQQVTLSCSPISGHRSVSWYQQTPGQGLQFLFEYFSETQRNKGNFPGRFSGRQFSNSRSEMNVSTLELGDSALYLCASSWTSGGPGTDTQYFGPGTRLTVL.

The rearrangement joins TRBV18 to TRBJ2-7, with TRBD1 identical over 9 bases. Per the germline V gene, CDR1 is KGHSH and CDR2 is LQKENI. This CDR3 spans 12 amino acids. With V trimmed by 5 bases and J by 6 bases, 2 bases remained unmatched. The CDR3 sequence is CASSSDRGEQYF. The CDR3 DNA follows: TGTGCCAGCTCATCGGACAGGGGCGAGCAGTACTTC. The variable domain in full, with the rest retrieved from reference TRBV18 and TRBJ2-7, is NAGVMQNPRHLVRRRGQEARLRCSPMKGHSHVYWYRQLPEEGLKFMVYLQKENIIDESGMPKERFSAEFPKEGPSILRIQQVVRGDSAAYFCASSSDRGEQYFGPGTRLTVT.

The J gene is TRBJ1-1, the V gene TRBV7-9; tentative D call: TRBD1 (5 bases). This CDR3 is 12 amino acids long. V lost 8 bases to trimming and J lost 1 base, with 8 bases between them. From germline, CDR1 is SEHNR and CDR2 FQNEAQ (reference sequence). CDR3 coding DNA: TGTGCCAGCGTCAGGGAGAACACTGAAGCTTTCTTT. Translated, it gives CASVRENTEAFF. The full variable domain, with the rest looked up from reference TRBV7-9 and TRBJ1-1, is DTGVSQNPRHKITKRGQNVTFRCDPISEHNRLYWYRQTLGQGPEFLTYFQNEAQLEKSRLLSDRFSAERPKGSFSTLEIQRTEQGDSAMYLCASVRENTEAFFGQGTRLTVV.

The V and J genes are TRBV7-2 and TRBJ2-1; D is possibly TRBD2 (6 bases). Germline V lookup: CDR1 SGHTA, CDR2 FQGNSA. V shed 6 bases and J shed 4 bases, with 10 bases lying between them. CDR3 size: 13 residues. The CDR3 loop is CASSWEAYNEQFF. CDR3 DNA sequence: TGTGCCAGCAGTTGGGAGGCATACAATGAGCAGTTCTTC. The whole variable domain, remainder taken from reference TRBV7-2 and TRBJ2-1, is GAGVSQSPSNKVTEKGKDVELRCDPISGHTALYWYRQSLGQGLEFLIYFQGNSAPDKSGLPSDRFSAERTGGSVSTLTIQRTQQEDSAVYLCASSWEAYNEQFFGPGTRLTVL.

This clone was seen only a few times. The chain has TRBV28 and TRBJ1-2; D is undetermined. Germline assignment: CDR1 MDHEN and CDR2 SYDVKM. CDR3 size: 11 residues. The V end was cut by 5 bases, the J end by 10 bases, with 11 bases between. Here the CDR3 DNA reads TGTGCCAGCAGTACTAAAGGGCTCTACACCTTC. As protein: CASSTKGLYTF.

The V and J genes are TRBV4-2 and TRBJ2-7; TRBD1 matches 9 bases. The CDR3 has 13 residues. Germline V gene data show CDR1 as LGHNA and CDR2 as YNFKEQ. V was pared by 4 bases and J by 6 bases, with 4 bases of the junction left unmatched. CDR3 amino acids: CASSPWTGAEQYF. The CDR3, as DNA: TGTGCCAGCAGCCCGTGGACAGGGGCCGAGCAGTACTTC.

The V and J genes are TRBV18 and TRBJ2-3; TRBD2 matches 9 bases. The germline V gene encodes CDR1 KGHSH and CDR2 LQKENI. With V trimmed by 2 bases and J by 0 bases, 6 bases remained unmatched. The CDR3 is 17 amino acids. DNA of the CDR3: TGTGCCAGCTCACCAGGGCTAGCGGGATCTAGCACAGATACGCAGTATTTT. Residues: CASSPGLAGSSTDTQYF.

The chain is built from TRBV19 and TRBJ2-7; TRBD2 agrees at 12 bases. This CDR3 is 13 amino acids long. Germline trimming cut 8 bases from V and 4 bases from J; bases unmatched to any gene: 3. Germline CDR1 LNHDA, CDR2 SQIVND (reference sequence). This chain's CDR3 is CASRLAGDYEQYF. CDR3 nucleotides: TGTGCCAGTCGACTAGCGGGAGATTACGAGCAGTACTTC. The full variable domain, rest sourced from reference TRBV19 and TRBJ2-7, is DGGITQSPKYLFRKEGQNVTLSCEQNLNHDAMYWYRQDPGQGLRLIYYSQIVNDFQKGDIAEGYSVSREKKESFPLTVTSAQKNPTAFYLCASRLAGDYEQYFGPGTRLTVT.

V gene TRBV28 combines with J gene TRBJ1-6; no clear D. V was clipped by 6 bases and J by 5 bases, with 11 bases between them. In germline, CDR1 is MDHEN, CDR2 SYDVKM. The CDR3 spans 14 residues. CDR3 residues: CASRGEAHNSPLHF. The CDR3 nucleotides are TGTGCCAGCAGGGGTGAGGCCCATAATTCACCCCTCCACTTT.

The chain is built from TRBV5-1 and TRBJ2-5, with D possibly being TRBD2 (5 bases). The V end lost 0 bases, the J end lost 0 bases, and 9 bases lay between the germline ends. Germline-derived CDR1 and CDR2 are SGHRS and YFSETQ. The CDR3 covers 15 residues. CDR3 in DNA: TGCGCCAGCAGCTTGGCCGGGAACCACCAAGAGACCCAGTACTTC. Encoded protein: CASSLAGNHQETQYF.

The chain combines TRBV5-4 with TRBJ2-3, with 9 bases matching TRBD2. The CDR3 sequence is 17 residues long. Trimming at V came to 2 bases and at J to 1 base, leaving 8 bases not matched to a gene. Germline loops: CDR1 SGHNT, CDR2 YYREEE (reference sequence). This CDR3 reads CASSFGTSPARTDTQYF. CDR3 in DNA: TGTGCCAGCAGCTTTGGGACTAGCCCCGCACGCACAGATACGCAGTATTTT. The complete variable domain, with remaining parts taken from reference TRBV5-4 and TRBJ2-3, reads ETGVTQSPTHLIKTRGQQVTLRCSSQSGHNTVSWYQQALGQGPQFIFQYYREEENGRGNFPPRFSGLQFPNYSSELNVNALELDDSALYLCASSFGTSPARTDTQYFGPGTRLTVL.

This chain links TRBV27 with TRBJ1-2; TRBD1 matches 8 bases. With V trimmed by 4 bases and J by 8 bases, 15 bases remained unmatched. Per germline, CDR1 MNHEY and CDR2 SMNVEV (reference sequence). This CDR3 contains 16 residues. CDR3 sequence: CASSSGGDRRPRGYTF. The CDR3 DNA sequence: TGTGCCAGCAGTTCAGGGGGGGACAGGCGTCCCCGGGGCTACACCTTC.

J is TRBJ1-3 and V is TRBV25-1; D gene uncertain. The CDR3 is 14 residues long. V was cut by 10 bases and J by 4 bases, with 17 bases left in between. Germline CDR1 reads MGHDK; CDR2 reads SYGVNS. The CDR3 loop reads CATWEPGMGNTIYF. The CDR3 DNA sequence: TGTGCCACCTGGGAACCGGGAATGGGAAACACCATATATTTT.